Below, one T cell receptor (beta chain) is given with its context. This receptor's antigen is unknown. Within one base of it there is no much larger clone, and no base qualities were kept. From the cysteine up to the phenylalanine, the CDR3 has a length of 15 residues. The only DNA kept is the CDR3, 45 bases in frame from the first base. Looking up the germline V gene (reference sequence) yields CDR1 LNHNV and CDR2 YYDKDF. V is pared back by 3 bases and J by 3 bases, with 12 bases lying between the germline termini. These data come from a study of radiation and T cells in renal cell carcinoma (dated by TCRdb to the early 2020s). A note on the overall study: TCR beta sequencing covered 55 or so samples in total, comprising about 26 tumors and about 27 peripheral blood samples. The last blood draw happened 4 weeks after radiation, timed to coincide with nephrectomy. Across all 50 or so samples, under 5 million unique CDR3 nucleotide sequences, encoding 2.5 million to 3 million unique CDR3 amino acid sequences, were identified.

Points the paper makes about the study in general: Changes in the blood repertoire were not tracked past 4 weeks after treatment. With a single-armed trial design, the study had no way to address how radiation dose or scheduling affects the TCR repertoire. No pretreatment tumor biopsies were available, so the baseline intratumoral presence of clonotypes could not be determined. Top tumor clonotypes rose in blood from baseline to 2 weeks post-radiation, then contracted by 4 weeks, suggesting transient expansion of tumor-resident clones.

Explained via the paper, the time point label denotes: blood 4 weeks post-SBRT, at nephrectomy. According to the study, the label for this sample's treatment or condition signals: 15 Gy SBRT to primary tumor, nephrectomy 4 weeks later. The samples were obtained from a clinical trial, where primary renal cell carcinomas were treated with 15 Gy stereotactic body radiation therapy and then removed by nephrectomy 4 weeks afterward. Serial peripheral blood from radiation-treated patients was sampled at baseline, 2 weeks and 4 weeks after SBRT to track tumor-enriched clonotypes. Every patient had renal cell carcinoma of clear cell pathology. Genomic DNA for TCR sequencing was prepared using the QIAamp DNA Blood Mini Kit (Qiagen). Only samples passing all quality control checks were included in the analyses. The immunoSEQ kit was used, according to the manufacturer's recommendations, to generate TCR beta libraries from genomic DNA. To prepare libraries, a first multiplex PCR with proprietary primers was run, followed by a second PCR that added unique barcodes, and a bead cleanup was done after each round. Each sample batch included a kit-provided positive control reaction and a negative control reaction. The final libraries were assessed on an Agilent 4200 TapeStation D1000 ScreenTape, pooled by volume, and quantified by qPCR. Sequencing was performed on an Illumina NextSeq500 with a MidOutput 150-cycle cartridge, and 156 Read1 and 15 Index1 cycles were run with kit custom primers. The pooled library was loaded at approximately 0.97 pM with roughly 19% PhiX control spiked in. As for the original processing: The vendor-processed data were analyzed in R, and a clonotype was defined as all T cells that share the same CDR3 nucleotide sequence. For clone abundance analyses, frequencies were normalized to the 10,000 most abundant clones in each sample. Before analysis, public T cell clones were removed, and these numbered fewer than five per sample on average. Tumor-enriched clonotypes and baseline blood-enriched clonotypes were defined as those with an abundance difference of at least 32-fold between compartments. A beta-binomial differential abundance model was applied to find clonotypes that expanded or contracted between blood time points. Similarity between tumor and blood repertoires was quantified using the Baroni-Urbani and Buser coefficient, and groups were compared with two-tailed Wilcoxon tests in R. The table comes from immuneACCESS by way of TCRdb, which keeps in-frame sequences with V and J called. Part of the clones is missing from these tables; in studies checked, under half for an unresolved V gene and the rest for unknown reasons. The D gene and trimming were derived from the DNA, and the V and J assignments and clone size from that table. Present in this sample are roughly 58,000 clones, over 65% of which were seen just once. The ten largest clones capture roughly 7.5% of the sample.

Material: blood, obtained from a patient whose treatment included radiotherapy and nephrectomy. Recombination joined TRBV15 with TRBJ2-1; no D segment can be confidently identified. The sequence was obtained from a man in his sixties with renal cell carcinoma. In nucleotide form, the sequence is TGTGCCACCAGCAGCACCCAAGATGTCTACAATGAGCAGTTCTTC. The translation is CATSSTQDVYNEQFF.